These 20 T cell receptor beta chains were sequenced from one sample in a study of human T cells and chemical hapten exposure. The time point here: pre-sensitization, week 0. Noted treatment: therapeutic diphenylcyclopropenone sensitization with weekly scalp DPC. TCRdb passed the RACE reads through MiXCR, listing each CDR3 protein once. The sample lists some 400,000 distinct CDR3 sequences, 5.1% occurring once. The sequenced sample was whole blood, obtained in connection with sensitization to the hapten diphenylcyclopropenone (DPC). Receptors originate from a woman aged 50 to 60 with alopecia areata. Some clones in this sample may be carry-over from other donors' samples.

This clonotype was seen at least ten times. This chain joins TRBV12-3 or TRBV12-4 and TRBJ2-1; a weak D match, TRBD1 (5 bases). Trimming removed 10 bases from V and 7 bases from J, with 20 bases in between. This CDR3 spans 14 amino acids. As DNA, the CDR3 is TGTGCCACAGGGCCGGGTCCCGTGGTAAATGAGCAGTTCTTC. Translated: CATGPGPVVNEQFF.

Many counts were recorded for this clonotype. The genes are TRBV5-1 and TRBJ1-1, with 9 positions matching TRBD1. V shed 7 bases, J shed 6 bases, and the junction held 7 bases outside the gene matches. This CDR3 is 13 amino acids long. Germline V gene data show CDR1 as SGHRS and CDR2 as YFSETQ. CDR3 sequence reads: CASGHDRGAEAFF. As DNA, the CDR3 is TGCGCCAGCGGACATGACAGGGGGGCTGAAGCTTTCTTT.

This chain links TRBV7-2 with TRBJ2-5; D gene unclear. Trimming cost V 2 bases and J 0 bases, with 4 bases left between them. From germline, CDR1 is SGHTA and CDR2 FQGNSA. CDR3 length: 13 residues. CDR3: CASSLPNQETQYF. In DNA form, the CDR3 reads TGTGCCAGCAGCTTACCGAACCAAGAGACCCAGTACTTC.

This clonotype was observed a few times. The gene calls are TRBV11-2 and TRBJ2-5, with TRBD1 matching 11 bases. The ends lost 5 bases at V and 5 bases at J; junction bases unmatched: 7. Per germline, CDR1 SGHAT and CDR2 FQNNGV. CDR3 length: 15 amino acids. CDR3 residues: CASSRTGGSGETQYF. The CDR3 DNA reads TGTGCCAGCAGCCGGACAGGGGGCTCGGGGGAGACCCAGTACTTC. The whole variable domain, remainder taken from reference TRBV11-2 and TRBJ2-5, is EAGVAQSPRYKIIEKRQSVAFWCNPISGHATLYWYQQILGQGPKLLIQFQNNGVVDDSQLPKDRFSAERLKGVDSTLKIQPAKLEDSAVYLCASSRTGGSGETQYFGPGTRLLVL.

V is TRBV4-1 and J is TRBJ1-2; unclear D gene. The CDR3 loop spans 15 amino acids. Trimming stripped 0 bases from V and 0 bases from J, with 8 bases between. Germline lookup yields CDR1 MGHRA and CDR2 YSYEKL. CDR3 sequence reads: CASSQDRQPNYGYTF. As DNA, the CDR3 is TGCGCCAGCAGCCAAGATCGGCAGCCTAACTATGGCTACACCTTC.

Ten or more counts support this clonotype. This chain connects TRBV5-6 to TRBJ1-2; possible D gene TRBD1, 6 bases. This CDR3 has 15 residues. The germline gives CDR1 SGHDT, CDR2 YYEEEE. The germline V and J ends were trimmed by 1 base and 3 bases, with 13 bases remaining between them. The CDR3 DNA follows: TGTGCCAGCAGCTTGAGCACAGGGTGGGACTATGGCTACACCTTC. It yields the protein CASSLSTGWDYGYTF.

This clonotype was observed a few times. The V and J genes are TRBV9 and TRBJ2-1; weak D call: TRBD2 (5 bases). Germline V CDR1 and CDR2: SGDLS, YYNGEE. Between the trimmed V and J ends, which lost 0 bases and 4 bases, there was a span of 11 bases. The CDR3 loop spans 15 amino acids. The CDR3 reads CASSVATGEYNEQFF. In nucleotides, the CDR3 is TGTGCCAGCAGCGTAGCTACTGGGGAGTACAATGAGCAGTTCTTC. Based on the CDR3 plus reference TRBV9 and TRBJ2-1, the full variable domain is DSGVTQTPKHLITATGQRVTLRCSPRSGDLSVYWYQQSLDQGLQFLIQYYNGEERAKGNILERFSAQQFPDLHSELNLSSLELGDSALYFCASSVATGEYNEQFFGPGTRLTVL.

The chain employs TRBV5-1 and TRBJ2-3; 8 bases line up with TRBD2. Trimming cost V 0 bases and J 4 bases; bases outside gene matches: 10. Germline lookup yields CDR1 SGHRS and CDR2 YFSETQ. CDR3 length: 17 amino acids. In nucleotides, the CDR3 is TGCGCCAGCAGCTTGGTCCTGGCGGGGGGTCCCCCAGATACGCAGTATTTT. Amino acid sequence: CASSLVLAGGPPDTQYF.

This clonotype has just a few counts. The chain is built from TRBV28 and TRBJ2-2; perhaps TRBD2 as D (6 bases). Germline V gene data show CDR1 as MDHEN and CDR2 as SYDVKM. Trimming left V 8 bases short and J 6 bases short, with 13 bases between. This CDR3 is 13 amino acids long. The CDR3 here is CASGRGGPGELFF. As DNA, the CDR3 is TGTGCCAGCGGTCGCGGAGGGCCCGGGGAGCTGTTTTTT.

Only a few counts were recorded for this clonotype. V is TRBV28 and J is TRBJ2-5; D possibly corresponds to TRBD1 (5 bases). Germline V gene lookup returns CDR1 MDHEN and CDR2 SYDVKM. The CDR3 length is 15 residues. Trimming cost V 5 bases and J 5 bases, with 18 bases left between them. CDR3 DNA: TGTGCCAGCAGTACCCGGGCCAACAGGCAGGAGACCCAGTACTTC. Translation gives CASSTRANRQETQYF.

This clonotype was picked up many times. This chain uses TRBV7-9 with TRBJ2-7, with TRBD1 as a possible D gene (6 bases). V lost 3 bases and J lost 6, with 15 bases in between. The CDR3 sequence is 14 residues long. CDR1 and CDR2 (germline): SEHNR, FQNEAQ (reference sequence). CDR3 DNA sequence: TGTGCCAGCAGCTTCGTTGGTCAGGGGCCCGAGCAGTACTTC. Translating it yields CASSFVGQGPEQYF.

This chain joins TRBV5-1 and TRBJ1-1; tentative D call: TRBD1 (5 bases). The V end was cut by 5 bases, the J end by 2 bases, with 13 bases between. The germline V gene has CDR1 SGHRS and CDR2 YFSETQ. The CDR3 sequence is 14 residues long. The CDR3 protein is CASRNRQSNTEAFF. The CDR3 DNA sequence: TGCGCCAGCAGGAACCGACAGTCTAACACTGAAGCTTTCTTT.

The table lists this clonotype with many counts. The chain is built from TRBV2 and TRBJ1-3, with TRBD1 matching over 7 bases. V dropped 6 bases and J dropped 8; count of bases not matched to a gene: 4. The germline gives CDR1 SNHLY, CDR2 FYNNEI. CDR3 length: 12 amino acids. The CDR3 spells CASRDREYTIYF. DNA of the CDR3: TGTGCCAGCAGAGACAGGGAATACACCATATATTTT.

This clonotype turned up a few times. The chain is built from TRBV28 and TRBJ1-5; maybe TRBD1 (6 bases). In germline, CDR1 is MDHEN, CDR2 SYDVKM. V shed 5 bases and J shed 1 base, with 9 bases lying between them. The CDR3 is 14 amino acids. DNA for the CDR3: TGTGCCAGCAGTGCCGACAGGAGCAATCAGCCCCAGCATTTT. Protein: CASSADRSNQPQHF.

This clonotype was counted many times. V usage is TRBV27 and J usage is TRBJ1-5; 8 bases are shared with TRBD1. The J segment lost 4 bases and the V segment lost 5 bases, leaving 4 bases of the junction unmatched. The germline V gene has CDR1 MNHEY and CDR2 SMNVEV (reference sequence). The CDR3 extends over 14 amino acids. DNA of the CDR3: TGTGCCAGCAGTACCGGACAGGGAAATCAGCCCCAGCATTTT. It translates to CASSTGQGNQPQHF.

This clonotype was seen many times. This chain links TRBV4-3 with TRBJ1-2; 7 nucleotides align to TRBD1. The junction had 2 bases not matched to a gene; V was cut back by 0 bases and J by 7 bases. In germline, CDR1 is LGHNA, CDR2 YSLEER. The CDR3 consists of 13 residues. The CDR3 region is CASSQETGIGYTF. CDR3 coding DNA: TGCGCCAGCAGCCAAGAGACAGGGATTGGCTACACCTTC.

This chain's CDR3 is CASRHGDRVLESSYNSPLHF. The CDR3, as DNA: TGTGCCAGCAGGCACGGGGACAGGGTTCTGGAAAGCTCCTATAATTCACCCCTCCACTTT. V usage is TRBV6-4 and J usage is TRBJ1-6; 9 nucleotides line up with TRBD1. CDR1 is MRHNA and CDR2 is SNTAGT in the germline V gene. With 6 bases clipped from V and 0 bases from J, the junction kept 15 bases outside the gene matches. This CDR3 spans 20 amino acids.

This clonotype was picked up a small number of times. The V call is TRBV2, the J call TRBJ2-2, with D hard to call. Germline CDR1 reads SNHLY; CDR2 reads FYNNEI. V lost 6 bases and J lost 4, with 12 bases in between. The length of the CDR3 is 14 residues. The CDR3 coding sequence is TGTGCCAGCAGGGCGGACCTAGGCACCGGGGAGCTGTTTTTT. Its translation: CASRADLGTGELFF.

This clonotype was recorded at least ten times. V gene TRBV29-1 combines with J gene TRBJ1-4, with a weak D call TRBD1 (6 bases). The CDR3 runs 12 residues. With 2 bases removed from V and 7 bases from J, the gap between germline ends came to 8 bases. Looked up from germline, CDR1 is SQVTM and CDR2 is ANQGSEA. CDR3 protein: CSVEQGSEKLFF. CDR3 sequence (DNA): TGCAGCGTTGAACAGGGGAGTGAAAAACTGTTTTTT.

In this sample, this clonotype turned up many times. This chain connects TRBV7-8 to TRBJ1-2, with TRBD1 as a possible D gene (5 bases). The CDR3 has 14 residues. The V end was cut by 4 bases, the J end by 3 bases, with 12 bases between. Germline CDR1 reads SGHVS; CDR2 reads FQNEAQ. The CDR3 coding sequence is TGTGCCAGCAGCTCCGTAGGGGCTCACTATGGCTACACCTTC. This sequence encodes CASSSVGAHYGYTF.